Included here is one T cell receptor beta chain sequence, with context. Antigen: not known. The data originate from a study of T cell responses to AZD1222 COVID-19 vaccine. Assay: immunoSEQ multiplex PCR; the TCRdb copy retains only in-frame clones and omits some. The top ten clones hold about 1% of a sample with about 170,000 clones, approximately 90% of them seen once. Trimming took off 5 bases at V and 8 bases at J, with 12 bases between the two ends. CDR1 and CDR2 (germline): SGHAT, FQNNGV. The CDR3 loop spans 13 amino acids. Whole-study findings and limits: Most donors were white British, females outnumbered males, and clonal diversity was possibly underestimated. At baseline, just 6 or 7 AZD1222 recipients tested seropositive.

Timing groups of about 4 and about 12 weeks for second doses were pooled. The chain recombines TRBV11-2 with TRBJ1-4; unclear D gene. The sequencing used peripheral blood, collected 28 days after the second AZD1222 dose. This receptor was identified in an adult who received the AZD1222 COVID-19 vaccine. DNA of the CDR3: TGTGCCAGCAGCCCTATCGGGAGGGAAAAACTGTTTTTT. Its protein is CASSPIGREKLFF.